This T cell receptor beta chain was sequenced during a study of identical twins. Each CDR3 protein is one row after TCRdb ran MiXCR on the 5' RACE reads. The data contain 550,000 to 700,000 distinct CDR3 sequences, more than 9% of them singletons. The CDR3 length is 16 residues. Germline assignment: CDR1 SGHTA and CDR2 FQGNSA. Trimming took 1 base from V and 6 from J; bases not matched to a gene: 8. The same sample was also used in a study of yellow fever vaccine responses in identical twins.

The J gene is TRBJ2-3, the V gene TRBV7-2, with TRBD2 matching 9 bases. Sequenced sample: PBMCs. The source of this sequence is a woman between 18 and 30 years old in good health. The CDR3 DNA sequence: TGTGCCAGCAGCTTAGGAGCGGGGGGACCCTTGGATACGCAGTATTTT. Its translation: CASSLGAGGPLDTQYF.